The 22 T cell receptor beta chains listed next were all sequenced from one sample in a study of blood T cell repertoires in COVID-19. The assay was immunoSEQ multiplex PCR, and TCRdb's table has in-frame clones only and misses some. This sample has around 120,000 clones, with around 80% found just once. The sequencing sample was made of peripheral blood. The receptors come from a man between 65 and 85 years old with active or convalescent COVID-19.

This clone has a count of ten or more. This chain connects TRBV4-1 to TRBJ1-2, with 7 positions matching TRBD1. This CDR3 contains 16 residues. Germline V gene data show CDR1 as MGHRA and CDR2 as YSYEKL. Germline trimming cut 1 base from V and 0 bases from J; bases unmatched to any gene: 5. The CDR3 sequence: CASSQAGQDSNYGYTF. CDR3 bases: TGCGCCAGCAGCCAAGCAGGACAGGACTCTAACTATGGCTACACCTTC.

This clone showed up just a few times. The genes are TRBV3-1 (or the pseudogene TRBV3-2) and TRBJ1-2, with D unresolved. Germline lookup yields CDR1 LGHDT and CDR2 YNNKEL (reference sequence). CDR3 length: 12 amino acids. V was clipped by 1 base and J by 7 bases, with 7 bases between them. CDR3 DNA: TGTGCCAGCAGCCAAGGAAACGGTGGCTACACCTTC. Its protein product is CASSQGNGGYTF.

This clone came up a few times. This chain joins TRBV2 and TRBJ2-2; D not resolved. CDR1 and CDR2 from the germline V gene are SNHLY and FYNNEI. The CDR3 is made up of 12 amino acids. V dropped 6 bases and J dropped 5 bases, with 7 bases sitting between them. The CDR3 DNA reads TGTGCCAGCAGGGGCCTGACCGGGGAGCTGTTTTTT. The encoded protein is CASRGLTGELFF.

This chain uses TRBV30 with TRBJ1-2; 9 bases are shared with TRBD1. Germline values: CDR1 GTSNPN, CDR2 SVGIG (reference sequence). The CDR3 loop spans 14 amino acids. V lost 3 bases and J lost 2; bases outside the gene matches: 4. CDR3 protein: CAWSGTGRNYGYTF. CDR3 sequence (DNA): TGTGCCTGGAGCGGGACAGGGAGGAACTATGGCTACACCTTC.

This clone was counted ten times or more. This chain connects TRBV19 to TRBJ1-1, with D uncertain. Trimming stripped 3 bases from V and 0 bases from J, with 8 bases between. CDR1 is LNHDA and CDR2 is SQIVND in the germline V gene (reference sequence). The CDR3 is 14 amino acids. CDR3 DNA: TGTGCCAGTAGTATCACGGGAATGAACACTGAAGCTTTCTTT. The encoded protein is CASSITGMNTEAFF.

This clone was recorded a few times. The V and J genes are TRBV30 and TRBJ1-1; the D is unclear. The CDR3 length is 11 residues. Trimming stripped 4 bases from V and 0 bases from J, with 3 bases between. Germline assignment: CDR1 GTSNPN and CDR2 SVGIG (reference sequence). CDR3 nucleotides: TGTGCCTGGATCATGAACACTGAAGCTTTCTTT. This sequence encodes CAWIMNTEAFF.

This chain connects TRBV6-5 to TRBJ2-7; perhaps TRBD1 as D (6 bases). The V gene's germline CDR1 is MNHEY and CDR2 SVGAGI. The CDR3 runs to 14 residues. V gave up 4 bases and J gave up 3 bases, with 13 bases separating them. CDR3 sequence: CASSFRQVLYEQYF. In DNA form, the CDR3 reads TGTGCCAGCAGTTTCCGACAGGTCCTCTACGAGCAGTACTTC.

The chain couples TRBV2 to TRBJ1-1; maybe TRBD1 (5 bases). V was trimmed by 5 bases and J by 1 base, leaving 8 bases between them. CDR1 is SNHLY, CDR2 FYNNEI, per germline. The CDR3 is 13 residues long. CDR3 residues: CASSPRGNTEAFF. CDR3 DNA sequence: TGTGCCAGCAGTCCAAGGGGGAACACTGAAGCTTTCTTT. The full variable domain, in which reference TRBV2 and TRBJ1-1 provide the parts outside the CDR3, is EPEVTQTPSHQVTQMGQEVILRCVPISNHLYFYWYRQILGQKVEFLVSFYNNEISEKSEIFDDQFSVERPDGSNFTLKIRSTKLEDSAMYFCASSPRGNTEAFFGQGTRLTVV.

J is TRBJ2-7 and V is TRBV5-1, with D unresolved. The germline gives CDR1 SGHRS, CDR2 YFSETQ. V shed 4 bases and J shed 3 bases, with 17 bases lying between them. The CDR3 contains 15 residues. CDR3 sequence reads: CASSPSRAGIYEQYF. The CDR3 nucleotides are TGCGCCAGCAGCCCCTCGCGTGCAGGAATCTACGAGCAGTACTTC.

The chain uses TRBV6-6 and TRBJ2-6; TRBD2 matches 7 bases. After removal of 6 bases from V and 3 bases from J, the junction contained 2 bases not matched to a gene. Germline CDR1 and CDR2: MNHNY and SVGAGI (reference sequence). The CDR3 extends over 14 amino acids. DNA of the CDR3: TGTGCCAGCAGGAGGGAGGGTGGGGCCAACGTCCTGACTTTC. Protein sequence: CASRREGGANVLTF.

The genes are TRBV5-1 and TRBJ1-1, with 7 positions matching TRBD1. CDR3 size: 14 residues. Germline CDR1 SGHRS, CDR2 YFSETQ. V lost 4 bases and J lost 4; bases outside the gene matches: 7. Here the CDR3 DNA reads TGCGCCAGCAGCAAAACTTCAGGGGGCACTGAAGCTTTCTTT. Residues: CASSKTSGGTEAFF. Variable domain in full (rest from reference TRBV5-1 and TRBJ1-1): KAGVTQTPRYLIKTRGQQVTLSCSPISGHRSVSWYQQTPGQGLQFLFEYFSETQRNKGNFPGRFSGRQFSNSRSEMNVSTLELGDSALYLCASSKTSGGTEAFFGQGTRLTVV.

The J gene is TRBJ1-6, the V gene TRBV5-1, with 7 nucleotides matching TRBD1. This CDR3 has 15 residues. The V gene's germline CDR1 is SGHRS and CDR2 YFSETQ. Trimming at V came to 4 bases and at J to 10 bases, leaving 11 bases not matched to a gene. The CDR3 DNA follows: TGCGCCAGCAGCGGCTTGACAGGGAAAGGCTCACCCCTCCACTTT. Translated, it gives CASSGLTGKGSPLHF.

This clone was counted a single time. The CDR3 loop reads CATKRKQGNYGYTF. In DNA form, the CDR3 reads TGTGCCACCAAGAGAAAACAGGGCAACTATGGCTACACCTTC. The chain joins TRBV6-5 to TRBJ1-2; D perhaps matches TRBD1 (6 bases). The CDR3 contains 14 residues. V lost 10 bases and J 2 bases, leaving 17 bases between the germline ends. The germline gives CDR1 MNHEY, CDR2 SVGAGI.

The V and J genes are TRBV10-1 and TRBJ2-1; 14 nucleotides line up with TRBD2. Trimming removed 4 bases from V and 7 bases from J; junction bases left unmatched: 3. Germline CDR1 reads WNHNN; CDR2 reads SYGVQD (reference sequence). This CDR3 region has 15 residues. The CDR3 bases are TGCGCCAGCAGTGGGGGACTAGCGGGAGCGAATGAGCAGTTCTTC. It yields the protein CASSGGLAGANEQFF.

V gene TRBV11-2 combines with J gene TRBJ2-3, with 8 bases that match TRBD2. The CDR3 runs to 15 residues. The germline CDR1 and CDR2 sequences are SGHAT and FQNNGV. J gave up 5 bases and V 4 bases, and 8 bases lay outside the gene matches. Written as DNA, the CDR3 is TGTGCCAGCAGCTCCGCCGGGGGGGCGGGAGATACGCAGTATTTT. Its protein is CASSSAGGAGDTQYF.

The chain carries TRBV27 and TRBJ2-1; D perhaps matches TRBD2 (6 bases). The CDR3 consists of 13 residues. Germline CDR1 is MNHEY and CDR2 is SMNVEV (reference sequence). Trimming took 0 bases from V and 9 from J, leaving 9 bases between them. Written as DNA, the CDR3 is TGTGCCAGCAGTTTATCGACTAGTGGTGAGCAGTTCTTC. Protein: CASSLSTSGEQFF.

This clone has a handful of counts. The chain carries TRBV6-5 and TRBJ1-2; 9 bases map to TRBD1. After removal of 7 bases from V and 7 bases from J, the junction contained 7 bases not matched to a gene. This CDR3 has 13 amino acids. Germline CDR1 reads MNHEY; CDR2 reads SVGAGI. Here the CDR3 reads CASNRQGGSGYTF. The CDR3, as DNA: TGTGCCAGCAATAGACAGGGGGGCAGTGGCTACACCTTC.

This clone was observed a few times. J is TRBJ2-3 and V is TRBV10-1; maybe TRBD1 (6 bases). Germline V CDR1 and CDR2: WNHNN, SYGVQD (reference sequence). Trimming shortened V by 5 bases and J by 6 bases, and 18 bases separated the two germline ends. The CDR3 runs to 15 residues. CDR3 in DNA: TGCGCCAGCAGTAAGAACAGGGCTCAGACGGATACGCAGTATTTT. Translation: CASSKNRAQTDTQYF.

The chain is built from TRBV7-2 and TRBJ2-1, with 12 bases fitting TRBD1. The CDR3 extends over 15 amino acids. CDR1 is SGHTA, CDR2 FQGNSA, per germline. The J segment lost 9 bases and the V segment lost 6 bases, leaving 9 bases of the junction unmatched. The CDR3 region is CASSSPGQGAGEQFF. CDR3 nucleotides: TGTGCCAGCAGTTCACCGGGACAGGGGGCGGGTGAGCAGTTCTTC.

The chain employs TRBV10-3 and TRBJ2-7, with TRBD2 identical over 10 bases. Trimming removed 3 bases from V and 0 bases from J; junction bases left unmatched: 2. Germline V CDR1 and CDR2: ENHRY, SYGVKD. The CDR3 is 15 residues long. CDR3 sequence: CAISDASGSSYEQYF. The CDR3 coding sequence is TGTGCCATCAGTGATGCTAGCGGGAGCTCCTACGAGCAGTACTTC.

This chain joins TRBV27 and TRBJ2-2; 9 bases map to TRBD1. V dropped 3 bases and J dropped 2; count of bases not matched to a gene: 10. The CDR3 loop spans 18 amino acids. Germline V gene lookup returns CDR1 MNHEY and CDR2 SMNVEV (reference sequence). CDR3 DNA sequence: TGTGCCAGCAGTTTCCCTCCTCGACAGGGGGAAAACACCGGGGAGCTGTTTTTT. Protein sequence: CASSFPPRQGENTGELFF.

This chain joins TRBV28 and TRBJ2-4; 15 nucleotides agree with TRBD2. J was trimmed by 4 bases and V by 4 bases; bases with no gene match: 8. Germline CDR1 reads MDHEN; CDR2 reads SYDVKM. There are 18 residues in the CDR3. Here the CDR3 DNA reads TGTGCCAGCAGTTCCGCCGGACTAGCGGGAGGGTTGAAAAACATTCAGTACTTC. Protein product: CASSSAGLAGGLKNIQYF.